Shown below are 9 T cell receptor beta chains from a single sample sequenced in a study of post-analysis software for immune sequencing data. Study-wide points: Compared with controls, patients had more of five TRBV segments, including TRBV5-6, TRBV5-1 and TRBV20-1.

What these receptors recognize is not known. Unique molecular identifiers were present in the TCR beta cDNA libraries. TCRdb independently ran MiXCR on the PCR reads; one entry per CDR3 protein. The sample holds roughly 570,000 distinct CDR3 sequences; 34% are singletons and the top ten take roughly 6%. The sequenced sample was blood. Source of these receptors: a girl aged 2-17 years with multiple sclerosis.

The J gene is TRBJ2-7, the V gene TRBV15; D gene unclear. Trimming stripped 8 bases from V and 3 bases from J, with 14 bases between. CDR3 length: 13 residues. From germline, CDR1 is LNHNV and CDR2 YYDKDF (reference sequence). CDR3 region: CATGHYQRYEQYF. The CDR3 DNA is TGTGCCACCGGCCACTACCAGCGCTACGAGCAGTACTTC.

The gene calls are TRBV5-1 and TRBJ1-1; no firm D call. Germline CDR1 SGHRS, CDR2 YFSETQ. The CDR3 is 14 amino acids. Trimming took 1 base from V and 5 from J, leaving 12 bases between them. The CDR3 here is CASSLSLRSTEAFF. CDR3 nucleotide sequence: TGCGCCAGCAGCTTGTCCCTACGGAGTACTGAAGCTTTCTTT.

This clonotype was picked up a small number of times. J is TRBJ2-7 and V is TRBV6-2 or TRBV6-3, with D perhaps given as TRBD1 or TRBD2 (5 bases each). The CDR3 is made up of 13 amino acids. The germline V gene encodes CDR1 MNHEY and CDR2 SVGEGT. V was trimmed by 8 bases and J by 5 bases, leaving 16 bases between them. The CDR3 bases are TGTGCCAGCGGACTGGGACCGCCTCACGAGCAGTACTTC. This sequence encodes CASGLGPPHEQYF.

This clonotype was found a few times. This rearrangement joins TRBV5-4 to TRBJ2-1; D perhaps matches TRBD2 (5 bases). This CDR3 is built from 11 residues. The V end lost 7 bases, the J end lost 8 bases, and 10 bases lay between the germline ends. The germline V gene has CDR1 SGHNT and CDR2 YYREEE (reference sequence). The CDR3 sequence: CASGRVDEQFF. CDR3 nucleotide sequence: TGTGCCAGCGGGAGAGTGGATGAGCAGTTCTTC.

The V and J genes are TRBV20-1 and TRBJ1-2; D may be TRBD1 (6 bases). This CDR3 has 16 residues. Germline V CDR1 and CDR2: DFQATT, SNEGSKA (reference sequence). Trimming took 0 bases from V and 0 from J, leaving 14 bases between them. The CDR3 region is CSARDPWDKSNYGYTF. For the CDR3, the DNA is TGCAGTGCTAGAGACCCCTGGGACAAATCTAACTATGGCTACACCTTC.

V usage is TRBV20-1 and J usage is TRBJ1-1; a possible D gene is TRBD1 (6 bases). Germline assignment: CDR1 DFQATT and CDR2 SNEGSKA (reference sequence). This CDR3 is built from 16 residues. Trimming stripped 2 bases from V and 1 base from J, with 17 bases between. In nucleotides, the CDR3 is TGCAGTGCTAGAAGCTCAGGGGAAATCGGGAACACTGAAGCTTTCTTT. This codes for CSARSSGEIGNTEAFF.

This clonotype has just a few counts. V is TRBV6-2 or TRBV6-3 and J is TRBJ2-1; the D gene is possibly TRBD1 (6 bases). V dropped 5 bases and J dropped 6 bases, with 17 bases sitting between them. Germline CDR1 reads MNHEY; CDR2 reads SVGEGT. The CDR3 sequence is 15 residues long. CDR3 DNA sequence: TGTGCCAGCAGTGAGAGGACAGTTGTCCGCAATGAGCAGTTCTTC. Its translation is CASSERTVVRNEQFF.

This clonotype has more than one count but fewer than ten. The chain employs TRBV9 and TRBJ2-1; D unclear. Germline V gene sequence: CDR1 SGDLS, CDR2 YYNGEE. Trimming stripped 0 bases from V and 0 bases from J, with 10 bases between. The CDR3 contains 16 residues. CDR3: CASSVGPSSSYNEQFF. The CDR3 region has the DNA TGTGCCAGCAGCGTAGGACCAAGTAGCTCCTACAATGAGCAGTTCTTC.

Only a few counts were recorded for this clonotype. The V and J genes are TRBV6-2 or TRBV6-3 and TRBJ1-5; D may be TRBD1 (6 bases). Per germline, CDR1 MNHEY and CDR2 SVGEGT. CDR3 length: 15 amino acids. The ends were cut back, 9 bases at V and 5 bases at J, with 20 bases in the middle. The CDR3 reads CASRRGQGYDQPQHF. The CDR3 DNA reads TGTGCCAGTCGAAGGGGACAAGGGTATGATCAGCCCCAGCATTTT.